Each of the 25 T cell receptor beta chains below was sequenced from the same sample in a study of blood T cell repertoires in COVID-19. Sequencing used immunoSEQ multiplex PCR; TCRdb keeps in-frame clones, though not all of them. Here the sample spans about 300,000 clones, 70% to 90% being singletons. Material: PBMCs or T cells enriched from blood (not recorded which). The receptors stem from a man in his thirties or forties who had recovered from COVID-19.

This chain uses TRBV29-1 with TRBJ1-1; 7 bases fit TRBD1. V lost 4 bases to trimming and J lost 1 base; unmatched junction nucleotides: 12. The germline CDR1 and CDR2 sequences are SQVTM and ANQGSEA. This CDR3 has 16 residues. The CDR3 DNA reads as TGCAGCGTTGCAATAACACCGGGACAGCAGAACACTGAAGCTTTCTTT. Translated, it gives CSVAITPGQQNTEAFF.

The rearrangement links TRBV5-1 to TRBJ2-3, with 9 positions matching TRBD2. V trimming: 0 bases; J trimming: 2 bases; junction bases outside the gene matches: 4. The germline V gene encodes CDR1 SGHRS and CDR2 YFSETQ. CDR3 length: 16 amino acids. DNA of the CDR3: TGCGCCAGCAGCTTGGCCCCTAGCGGGGCCACAGATACGCAGTATTTT. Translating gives CASSLAPSGATDTQYF.

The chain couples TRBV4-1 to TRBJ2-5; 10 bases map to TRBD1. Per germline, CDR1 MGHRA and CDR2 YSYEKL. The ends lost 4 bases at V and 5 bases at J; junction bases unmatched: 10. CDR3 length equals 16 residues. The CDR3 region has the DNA TGCGCCAGCAGCCGGAGCGGGACAGGGGTGGAGGAGACCCAGTACTTC. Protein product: CASSRSGTGVEETQYF.

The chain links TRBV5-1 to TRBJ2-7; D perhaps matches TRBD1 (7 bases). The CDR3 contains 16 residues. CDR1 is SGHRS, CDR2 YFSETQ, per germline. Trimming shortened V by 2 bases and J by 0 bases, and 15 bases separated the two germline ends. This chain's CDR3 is CASSFGGRQGSYEQYF. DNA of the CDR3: TGCGCCAGCAGCTTTGGGGGGAGACAGGGCTCCTACGAGCAGTACTTC.

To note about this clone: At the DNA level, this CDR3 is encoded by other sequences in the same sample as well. CDR3 DNA: TGTGCCAGCAGTTTGCTCCAGGGGGGCACTGAAGCTTTCTTT. Protein product: CASSLLQGGTEAFF. The chain employs TRBV27 and TRBJ1-1; 7 bases match TRBD1. The germline CDR1 and CDR2 sequences are MNHEY and SMNVEV (reference sequence). The CDR3 is 14 residues long. The ends lost 3 bases at V and 4 bases at J; junction bases unmatched: 5.

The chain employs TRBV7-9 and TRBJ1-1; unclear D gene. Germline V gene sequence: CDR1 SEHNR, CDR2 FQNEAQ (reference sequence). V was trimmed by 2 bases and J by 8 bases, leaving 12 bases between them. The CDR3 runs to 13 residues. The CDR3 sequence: CASSLSATREAFF. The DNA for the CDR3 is TGTGCCAGCAGCTTATCCGCAACTCGGGAAGCTTTCTTT. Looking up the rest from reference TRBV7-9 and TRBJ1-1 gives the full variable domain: DTGVSQNPRHKITKRGQNVTFRCDPISEHNRLYWYRQTLGQGPEFLTYFQNEAQLEKSRLLSDRFSAERPKGSFSTLEIQRTEQGDSAMYLCASSLSATREAFFGQGTRLTVV.

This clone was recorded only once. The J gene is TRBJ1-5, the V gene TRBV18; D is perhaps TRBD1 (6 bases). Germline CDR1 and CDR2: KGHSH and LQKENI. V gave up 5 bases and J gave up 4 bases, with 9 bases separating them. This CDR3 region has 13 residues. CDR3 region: CASSGTRNQPQHF. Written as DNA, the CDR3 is TGTGCCAGCTCAGGGACAAGGAATCAGCCCCAGCATTTT.

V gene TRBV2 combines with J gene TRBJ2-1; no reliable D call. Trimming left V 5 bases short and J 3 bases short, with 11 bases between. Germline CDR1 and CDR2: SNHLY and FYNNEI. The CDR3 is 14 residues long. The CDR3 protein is CASSSLSGYNEQFF. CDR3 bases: TGTGCCAGCAGTAGCCTGTCGGGCTACAATGAGCAGTTCTTC.

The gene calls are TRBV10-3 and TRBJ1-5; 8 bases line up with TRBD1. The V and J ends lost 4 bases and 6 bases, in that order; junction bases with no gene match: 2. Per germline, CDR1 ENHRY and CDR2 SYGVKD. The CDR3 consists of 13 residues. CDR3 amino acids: CAISAGGGQPQHF. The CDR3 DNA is TGTGCCATCAGTGCAGGGGGCGGTCAGCCCCAGCATTTT.

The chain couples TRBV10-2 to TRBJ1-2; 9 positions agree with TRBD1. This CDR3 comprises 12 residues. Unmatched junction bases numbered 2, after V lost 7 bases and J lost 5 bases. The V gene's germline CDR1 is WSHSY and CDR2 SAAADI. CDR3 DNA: TGCGCCAGCACGGACAGGGGATATGGCTACACCTTC. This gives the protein CASTDRGYGYTF.

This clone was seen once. The CDR3 DNA sequence: TGTGCCAGTAGGCGACAGGGTCTTGGAGGCTACACCTTC. Protein product: CASRRQGLGGYTF. The V and J genes are TRBV19 and TRBJ1-2, with 7 bases fitting TRBD1. The CDR3 consists of 13 residues. Trimming at V came to 6 bases and at J to 8 bases, leaving 9 bases not matched to a gene. Germline V gene sequence: CDR1 LNHDA, CDR2 SQIVND (reference sequence).

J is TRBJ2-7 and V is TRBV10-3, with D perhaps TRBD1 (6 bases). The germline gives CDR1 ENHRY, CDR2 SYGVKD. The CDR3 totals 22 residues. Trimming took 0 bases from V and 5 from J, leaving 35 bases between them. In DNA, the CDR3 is TGTGCCATCAGTGAGTCATACTTGGGCCCAGGGGAACGGCCTCAACCTCGGGACGAGCAGTACTTC. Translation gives CAISESYLGPGERPQPRDEQYF.

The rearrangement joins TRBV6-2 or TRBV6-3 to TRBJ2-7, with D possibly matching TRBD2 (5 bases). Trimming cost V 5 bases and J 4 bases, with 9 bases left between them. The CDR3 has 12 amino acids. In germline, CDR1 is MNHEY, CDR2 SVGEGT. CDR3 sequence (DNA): TGTGCCAGCAGTCACGGGGTTTACGAGCAGTACTTC. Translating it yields CASSHGVYEQYF.

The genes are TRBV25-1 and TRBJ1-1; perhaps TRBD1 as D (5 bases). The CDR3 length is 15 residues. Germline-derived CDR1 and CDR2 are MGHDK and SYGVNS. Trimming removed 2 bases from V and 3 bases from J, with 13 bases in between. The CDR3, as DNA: TGTGCCAGCAGTGAAATGGACCGGACACACACTGAAGCTTTCTTT. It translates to CASSEMDRTHTEAFF.

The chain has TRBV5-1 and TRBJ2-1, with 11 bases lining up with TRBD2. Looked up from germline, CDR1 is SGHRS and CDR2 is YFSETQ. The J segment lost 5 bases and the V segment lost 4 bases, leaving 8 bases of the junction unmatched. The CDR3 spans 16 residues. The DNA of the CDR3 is TGCGCCAGCAGCCTAGCTACTAGCGGGGGCCACAATGAGCAGTTCTTC. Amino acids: CASSLATSGGHNEQFF.

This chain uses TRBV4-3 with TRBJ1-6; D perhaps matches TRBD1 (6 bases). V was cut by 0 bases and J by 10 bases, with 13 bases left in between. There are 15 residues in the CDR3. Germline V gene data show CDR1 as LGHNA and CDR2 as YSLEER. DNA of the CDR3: TGCGCCAGCAGCCAAGAGGGGGGGGCGGCATCACCCCTCCACTTT. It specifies CASSQEGGAASPLHF.

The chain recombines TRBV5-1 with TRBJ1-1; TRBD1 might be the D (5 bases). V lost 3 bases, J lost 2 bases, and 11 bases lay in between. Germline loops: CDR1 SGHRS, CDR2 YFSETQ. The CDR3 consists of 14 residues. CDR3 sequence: CASSSFDSNTEAFF. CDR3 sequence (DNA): TGCGCCAGCAGCTCCTTCGACAGTAACACTGAAGCTTTCTTT. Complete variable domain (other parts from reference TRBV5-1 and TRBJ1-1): KAGVTQTPRYLIKTRGQQVTLSCSPISGHRSVSWYQQTPGQGLQFLFEYFSETQRNKGNFPGRFSGRQFSNSRSEMNVSTLELGDSALYLCASSSFDSNTEAFFGQGTRLTVV.

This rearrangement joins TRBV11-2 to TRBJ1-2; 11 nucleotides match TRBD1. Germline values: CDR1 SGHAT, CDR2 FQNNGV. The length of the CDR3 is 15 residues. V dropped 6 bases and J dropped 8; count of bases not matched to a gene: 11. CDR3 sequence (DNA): TGTGCCAGCAGTGGCTCCGGACAGGGGGCGAGAGGCTACACCTTC. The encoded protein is CASSGSGQGARGYTF.

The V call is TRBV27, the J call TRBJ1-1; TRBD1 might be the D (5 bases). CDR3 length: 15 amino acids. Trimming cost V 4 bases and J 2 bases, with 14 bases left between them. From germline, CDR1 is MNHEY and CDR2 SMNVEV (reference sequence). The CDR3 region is CASSWQGRENTEAFF. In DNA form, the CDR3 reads TGTGCCAGCAGTTGGCAGGGCAGGGAAAACACTGAAGCTTTCTTT.

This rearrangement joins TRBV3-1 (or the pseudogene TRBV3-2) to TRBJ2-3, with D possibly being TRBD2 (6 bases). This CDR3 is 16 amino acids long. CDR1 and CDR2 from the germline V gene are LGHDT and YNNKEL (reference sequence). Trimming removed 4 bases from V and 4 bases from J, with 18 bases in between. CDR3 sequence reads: CASSRSGLGFSDTQYF. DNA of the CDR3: TGTGCCAGCAGCCGGAGCGGGTTAGGCTTTTCAGATACGCAGTATTTT.

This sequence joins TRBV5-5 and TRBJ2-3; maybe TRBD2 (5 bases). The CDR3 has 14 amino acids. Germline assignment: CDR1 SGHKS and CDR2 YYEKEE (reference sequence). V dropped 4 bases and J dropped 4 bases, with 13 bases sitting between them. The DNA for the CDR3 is TGTGCCAGCAGCCCCGGAGGTGAACCAGATACGCAGTATTTT. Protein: CASSPGGEPDTQYF.

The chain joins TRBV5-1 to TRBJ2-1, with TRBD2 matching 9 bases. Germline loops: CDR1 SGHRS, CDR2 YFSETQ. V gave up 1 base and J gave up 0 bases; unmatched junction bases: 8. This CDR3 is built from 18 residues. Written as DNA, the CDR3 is TGCGCCAGCAGCTTGATAAGCGGGGGGTCGAGCTCCTACAATGAGCAGTTCTTC. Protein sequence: CASSLISGGSSSYNEQFF. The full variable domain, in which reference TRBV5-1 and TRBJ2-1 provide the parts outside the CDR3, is KAGVTQTPRYLIKTRGQQVTLSCSPISGHRSVSWYQQTPGQGLQFLFEYFSETQRNKGNFPGRFSGRQFSNSRSEMNVSTLELGDSALYLCASSLISGGSSSYNEQFFGPGTRLTVL.

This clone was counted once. DNA of the CDR3: TGTGCCAGCAGCCAGGTCAGTTATAATTCACCCCTCCACTTT. The encoded protein is CASSQVSYNSPLHF. V usage is TRBV3-1 (or the pseudogene TRBV3-2) and J usage is TRBJ1-6; D ambiguous. Trimming shortened V by 3 bases and J by 4 bases, and 7 bases separated the two germline ends. Germline assignment: CDR1 LGHDT and CDR2 YNNKEL (reference sequence). The length of the CDR3 is 14 residues.

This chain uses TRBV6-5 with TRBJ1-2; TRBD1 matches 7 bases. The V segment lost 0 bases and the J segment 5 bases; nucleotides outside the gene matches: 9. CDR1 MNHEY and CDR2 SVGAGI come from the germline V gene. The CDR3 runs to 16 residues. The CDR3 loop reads CASSYSRTGGGYGYTF. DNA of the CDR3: TGTGCCAGCAGTTACTCTAGGACAGGAGGGGGTTATGGCTACACCTTC.

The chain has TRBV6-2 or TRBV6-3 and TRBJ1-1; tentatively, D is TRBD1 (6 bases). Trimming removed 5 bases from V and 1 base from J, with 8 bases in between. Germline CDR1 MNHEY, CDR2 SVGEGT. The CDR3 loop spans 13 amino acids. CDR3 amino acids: CASSPGQNTEAFF. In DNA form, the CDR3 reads TGTGCCAGCAGTCCGGGACAGAACACTGAAGCTTTCTTT.